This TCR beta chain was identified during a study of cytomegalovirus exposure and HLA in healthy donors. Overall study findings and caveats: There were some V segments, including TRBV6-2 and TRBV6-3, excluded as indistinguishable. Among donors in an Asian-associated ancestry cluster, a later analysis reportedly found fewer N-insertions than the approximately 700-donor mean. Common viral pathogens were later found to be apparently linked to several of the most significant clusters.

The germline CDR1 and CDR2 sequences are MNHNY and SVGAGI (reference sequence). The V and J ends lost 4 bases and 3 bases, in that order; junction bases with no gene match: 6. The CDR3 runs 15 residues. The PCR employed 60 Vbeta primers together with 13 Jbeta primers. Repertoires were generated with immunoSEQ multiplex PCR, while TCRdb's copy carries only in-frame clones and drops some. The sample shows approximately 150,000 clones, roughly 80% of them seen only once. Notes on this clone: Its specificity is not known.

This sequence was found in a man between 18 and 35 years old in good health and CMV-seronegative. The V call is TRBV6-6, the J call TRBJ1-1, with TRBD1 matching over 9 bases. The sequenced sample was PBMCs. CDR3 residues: CASSLYRGRDTEAFF. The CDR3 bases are TGTGCCAGCAGTTTGTACAGGGGGCGCGACACTGAAGCTTTCTTT.